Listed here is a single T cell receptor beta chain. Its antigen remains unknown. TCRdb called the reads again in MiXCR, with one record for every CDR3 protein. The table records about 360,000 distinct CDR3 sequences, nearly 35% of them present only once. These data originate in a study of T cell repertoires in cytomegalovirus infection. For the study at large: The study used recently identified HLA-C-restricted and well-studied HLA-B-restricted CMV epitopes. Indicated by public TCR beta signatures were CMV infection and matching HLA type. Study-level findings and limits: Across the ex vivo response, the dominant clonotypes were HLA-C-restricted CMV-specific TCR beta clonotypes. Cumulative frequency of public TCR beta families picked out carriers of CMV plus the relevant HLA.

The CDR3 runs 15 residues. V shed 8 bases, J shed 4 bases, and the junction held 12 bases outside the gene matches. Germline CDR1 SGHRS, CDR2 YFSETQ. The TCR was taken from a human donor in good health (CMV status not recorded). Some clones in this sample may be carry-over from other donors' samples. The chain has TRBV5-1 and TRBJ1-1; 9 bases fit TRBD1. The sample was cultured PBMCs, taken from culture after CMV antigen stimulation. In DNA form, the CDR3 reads TGCGCCAGTATTAAAAACCCGGGACAGGGCACTGAAGCTTTCTTT. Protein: CASIKNPGQGTEAFF.